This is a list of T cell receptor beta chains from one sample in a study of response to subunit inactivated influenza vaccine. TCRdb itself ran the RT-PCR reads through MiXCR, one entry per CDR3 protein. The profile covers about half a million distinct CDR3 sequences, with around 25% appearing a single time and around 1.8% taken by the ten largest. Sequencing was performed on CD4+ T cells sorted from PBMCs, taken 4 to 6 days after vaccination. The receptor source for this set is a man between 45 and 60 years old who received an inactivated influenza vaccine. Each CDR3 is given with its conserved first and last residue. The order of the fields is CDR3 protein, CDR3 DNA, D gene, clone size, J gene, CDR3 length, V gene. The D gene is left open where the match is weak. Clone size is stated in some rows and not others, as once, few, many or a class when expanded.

CASSYPDRADTQYF	TGTGCCAGCAGTTACCCCGACAGGGCCGATACGCAGTATTTT	TRBD1	.	TRBJ2-3	14	TRBV6-2/TRBV6-3
CAISEWPGGGTNEQFF	TGTGCCATCAGTGAGTGGCCAGGGGGCGGGACGAATGAGCAGTTCTTC	TRBD1	.	TRBJ2-1	16	TRBV10-3
CSARPGGEGTEAFF	TGCAGTGCCCGCCCAGGGGGCGAGGGCACTGAAGCTTTCTTT	TRBD1	.	TRBJ1-1	14	TRBV20-1
CASSPTSHISTGQYF	TGTGCCAGCAGCCCCACCTCCCACATCTCTACGGGGCAGTACTTC	.	.	TRBJ2-7	15	TRBV7-2
CASREGTLGAFF	TGTGCCAGCAGGGAGGGGACCCTCGGAGCTTTCTTT	.	.	TRBJ1-1	12	TRBV12-3/TRBV12-4
CASSQETGLLLSGANVLTF	TGCGCCAGCAGCCAAGAGACAGGACTTTTACTCTCTGGGGCCAACGTCCTGACTTTC	.	.	TRBJ2-6	19	TRBV4-3
CASSGQGRWSGTDTQYF	TGTGCCAGCAGTGGGCAGGGGCGCTGGTCCGGTACAGATACGCAGTATTTT	.	few	TRBJ2-3	17	TRBV2
CASSEQSSELLFF	TGTGCCAGCAGCGAGCAATCTAGCGAACTACTGTTCTTC	.	few	TRBJ2-1	13	TRBV4-2
CASSSTRQGYTGELFF	TGTGCCAGCAGCTCGACCCGGCAGGGTTACACCGGGGAGCTGTTTTTT	.	.	TRBJ2-2	16	TRBV7-6
CSAKATSTDTQYF	TGCAGTGCTAAAGCGACTAGCACAGATACGCAGTATTTT	.	many	TRBJ2-3	13	TRBV20-1
CASSLGSTGPETQYF	TGTGCCAGCAGCTTAGGGTCGACAGGTCCAGAGACCCAGTACTTC	.	.	TRBJ2-5	15	TRBV7-2
CASSLLALRKNEQFF	TGTGCCAGCAGCTTACTAGCGCTGCGTAAGAATGAGCAGTTCTTC	.	few	TRBJ2-1	15	TRBV7-2
CSADYRGAGGTDTQYF	TGCAGTGCGGATTACCGGGGAGCGGGGGGCACAGATACGCAGTATTTT	TRBD2	.	TRBJ2-3	16	TRBV20-1
CSATGTGNYGYTF	TGCAGTGCTACCGGGACAGGCAACTATGGCTACACCTTC	TRBD1	few	TRBJ1-2	13	TRBV20-1
CATSRDKSTGELFF	TGTGCCACCAGCAGAGATAAGTCAACCGGGGAGCTGTTTTTT	.	few	TRBJ2-2	14	TRBV15
CASSEYYEQYF	TGTGCCAGCAGCGAGTACTACGAGCAGTACTTC	.	many	TRBJ2-7	11	TRBV7-9
CASSLDPGGPYEQYF	TGTGCCAGCAGCTTAGATCCGGGTGGACCCTACGAGCAGTACTTC	.	.	TRBJ2-7	15	TRBV7-9
CASSEGENIQYF	TGTGCCAGCAGTGAAGGAGAAAACATTCAGTACTTC	.	few	TRBJ2-4	12	TRBV25-1
CSARVESGVKTQYF	TGCAGTGCTAGAGTCGAGAGTGGGGTAAAGACCCAGTACTTC	.	few	TRBJ2-5	14	TRBV20-1
CASSQDQGRNYEQYF	TGCGCCAGCAGCCAAGATCAAGGAAGAAACTACGAGCAGTACTTC	.	few	TRBJ2-7	15	TRBV4-3
CASSPGPTRTGELFF	TGTGCCAGCAGCCCGGGACCCACGCGCACCGGGGAGCTGTTTTTT	.	few	TRBJ2-2	15	TRBV3-1
CASSLGLFAEAFF	TGTGCCAGCAGCTTGGGGCTTTTTGCTGAAGCTTTCTTT	.	.	TRBJ1-1	13	TRBV7-9